This T cell receptor beta chain was recorded in a study of metastatic and nonmetastatic thyroid tumors. Study-wide points: Compared with benign nodules, malignant thyroid tumors were reported to have significantly higher TCR beta diversity in both blood and tumor.

TCRdb reanalyzed the PCR reads via MiXCR. The repertoire includes roughly 2,600 clones, roughly a quarter of them detected once, and 22% sits in the top ten. The CDR3 runs 13 residues. Germline trimming cut 1 base from V and 7 bases from J; bases unmatched to any gene: 1. CDR1 and CDR2 (germline): SGHRS, YFSETQ. Thyroid surgery had not been preceded by any treatment in any patient. In its sample, this clone is large. Its antigen is as yet unknown. The source is a male donor with papillary thyroid cancer or a benign thyroid nodule (not recorded which). Some clones in this sample may be carry-over from other donors' samples. Sequencing was performed on adjacent normal tissue. V gene TRBV5-1 combines with J gene TRBJ1-2, with 10 bases matching TRBD1. DNA for the CDR3: TGCGCCAGCAGCTTGCGGGACAGGGGTGGCTACACCTTC. Translation: CASSLRDRGGYTF.